This TCR beta chain stems from a study of blood T cells in healthy people across ages. Caucasian individuals from Russia who were healthy and aged about 6 to 95 acted as donors. The CDR3 length is 17 residues. Unmatched junction bases numbered 9, after V lost 3 bases and J lost 6 bases. From germline, CDR1 is SGDLS and CDR2 YYNGEE. Sample-barcoded 5' priming and a J-beta primer mix drove a second PCR of 7 to 11 cycles. TCRdb reanalysed the 5' RACE reads using MiXCR and keeps one entry per CDR3 protein. The sample shows 1.5 million to 2 million distinct CDR3 sequences, approximately 50% of them seen only once.

The sequence was collected from a woman aged 40 to 50 in good health. Sequencing used blood. The rearrangement uses TRBV9 and TRBJ2-3; TRBD2 agrees at 14 bases. The CDR3 loop is CASSALPGLAGEDTQYF. Here the CDR3 DNA reads TGTGCCAGCAGCGCCCTACCGGGACTAGCGGGAGAGGATACGCAGTATTTT.